This T cell receptor beta chain came from a study of cytomegalovirus exposure and HLA in healthy donors listed by TCRdb under 2017. Background on the whole study: An earlier analysis of more than 550 of the donors reported about 280 Gb of sequence data and 95 million to 120 million unique TCR beta sequences obtained from about 179 million T cells. Using immunosequencing, the study profiled T cell repertoires from 550 to 750 subjects and related those repertoires to cytomegalovirus serostatus. Genome-wide SNP genotypes for about three fifths of the roughly 700 donors were used in a later genetic analysis, which treated that subset as a discovery cohort. Five DR-DQ haplotypes were handled as single units for association and clustering, since linkage in the cohort was strong. The genetic ancestry cluster associated with self-reported Caucasian donors included 81% of the approximately 400 genotyped donors. Both class I and class II loci were covered by HLA typing, at four-digit resolution. To predict cytomegalovirus infection status, the study combined high-throughput TCR immunosequencing, statistical association of individual TCRs with disease status, and machine learning. Every discovery cohort repertoire had been produced on one sequencing platform. An early release that covered some 630 HLA-typed donors contained approximately 320 gigabases of sequencing data and 85 million to 100 million unique TCR sequences. An earlier analysis of 587 of the donors used high-throughput TCR beta sequencing to judge whether each TCR beta V gene segment behaved as functional or pseudogenic. Typing coverage varied by locus: 629-630 donors for A, B, C, DRB1 and DQB1; under 550 for DQA1; approximately 570 for DPA1; roughly 470 for DPB1. The study aimed to test whether cataloging public T cell receptors could reveal signatures of past pathogen exposure. Among 300 to 500 genotyped donors of the cohort, an average of approximately 200,000 unique TCR beta nucleotide sequences was sequenced per donor, of which about 20% were non-productive. Alongside the repertoire data, information on donor age, sex, ethnicity and CMV serostatus was compiled. In addition to the first cohort of roughly 670 subjects, a separate validation cohort of around 110 different subjects was used. A later analysis re-examined previously published TCR beta repertoires from about 700 donors and added high-resolution HLA genotyping to investigate patterns of TCR occurrence. The later analysis used no new phenotypic data to find candidate immune exposures, relying instead on TCR beta sequences and their occurrence across donors.

The cohort comprised several hundred healthy bone marrow donors. Cohort members were all nominally healthy when sampled, although unrecorded immune exposures were likely present. The donor tested CMV seronegative, placing the donor among the 350 or so seronegative members of the cohort. Every donor gave a peripheral blood sample, and the peripheral blood mononuclear cells from that sample were used for TCR beta sequencing. Genomic DNA was extracted from the blood cell samples with the Qiagen DNeasy Blood Extraction Kit. About this clone: Its antigen is still unknown. No much larger clonotype is one base removed from it; base qualities were not supplied.

The CDR3 measures 16 amino acids from cysteine to phenylalanine. Only the CDR3 part of the read is kept: 48 bases, read in frame from the first base. The junction shows trimming of 1 base on V and 4 bases on J, and the gene matches do not reach 6 bases of it. The germline V gene encodes CDR1 SEHNR and CDR2 FQNEAQ (reference sequence). Preparation of the library involved the immunoSEQ multiplex PCR assay. A mixture of 60 forward primers for TCR Vbeta segments and 13 reverse primers for TCR Jbeta segments was used in the multiplex PCR. The CDR3 region of rearranged TCR beta genes was amplified from genomic DNA by a multiplex PCR assay. Amplified TCR beta libraries were sequenced as 87-base-pair reads on the Illumina HiSeq System. In the original analysis: Across the 670 or so repertoires, a later analysis counted approximately 75 million unique TCR beta chains, 9 million to 14 million of which were shared by at least two donors. Raw reads were error-corrected and collapsed into unique sequences with a nearest-neighbor algorithm that merged closely related sequences to remove PCR and sequencing errors. To assign V, D and J gene segments, CDR3 sequences were aligned to IMGT reference sequences. For a sequence to be retained, a match of at least six nucleotides to both a V gene segment and a J gene segment was required. Rearrangements were classified as productive when the CDR3 lacked stop codons and remained in frame with V and J, and all other rearrangements were classified as non-productive. CDR3 was defined according to IMGT convention as the region running from the second conserved V-encoded cysteine to the conserved J-encoded phenylalanine. In an earlier analysis of roughly 610 of the donors, sequences lacking an unambiguous match to a single V gene segment were excluded. An earlier analysis of 587 of the donors called V segments functional above 56.7% productive rearrangements and segregating when the between-donor standard deviation exceeded 5%. A statistical classification framework was developed to diagnose cytomegalovirus status using the catalog of TCR beta chain sequences. V and J gene assignment, in a later analysis, came from comparing TCR nucleotide sequences with IMGT/GENE-DB human TR gene sequences. Using the TCRdist pipeline, a later analysis assigned CDR3 sequences along with most-parsimonious VDJ recombination scenarios. In a later analysis, each TCR beta chain was defined by its CDR3 amino acid sequence together with its V-gene family, and reads without a unique V-gene family were excluded. In a later analysis, several hundred highly shared, low-generation-probability nucleotide sequences were removed to address suspected cross-contamination and a sequencing artifact. For each public chain, a later analysis derived a clonal expansion index from normalized ranks of inferred template counts within each repertoire. In a later analysis, generation probabilities were computed with a VDJ recombination model fitted to out-of-frame rearrangements, and the resulting probabilities were checked against IGoR. Hypergeometric tests were used in a later analysis to score TCR-TCR, TCR-HLA and TCR-CMV co-occurrence, with a repertoire-size bias correction applied to the TCR pairs. To estimate false discovery rates, a later analysis permuted the HLA or CMV assignments 20 times. A later analysis grouped co-occurring TCRs with DBSCAN, adding TCRdist sequence similarity when clustering within HLA-allele-positive subsets. Repertoires with fewer than 30,000 or more than 120,000 public chains were left out of co-occurrence clustering, as were a handful of repertoires with anomalous nucleotide sharing. TCRdb stores this immuneACCESS table with in-frame sequences only. Part of the clones is absent; in the studies checked, under half of the shortfall reflects unresolved V genes, and no reason is known for the rest. The V and J calls and clone size are taken from that table; D and trimming were inferred from the DNA. The sample contains 90,000 to 130,000 clones, roughly 73% of them found a single time. Approximately 0.9% of the sample rests with the top ten.

Results the study describes overall, beyond this receptor: A cluster of highly shared sequence variants was judged likely to be a technical artifact of the sequencing pipeline. The earlier analysis of 587 of the donors excluded roughly 17 rarely observed V segments, including chromosome 9 orphons, because counts were too low. According to a later analysis, parvovirus B19, influenza, CMV and Epstein-Barr virus appeared linked to several top co-occurrence clusters. Assigning TCR associations to individual alleles was difficult when HLA alleles, especially DR and DQ, strongly co-occurred. Presence/absence analyses assumed roughly uniform sequencing depth across donors, an assumption that may not hold. Linkage disequilibrium might explain the correlated functional status among segregating V segments, but an unknown experimental factor could not be excluded. While some public TCRs were present in many individuals, most TCR sequences turned up only very rarely across donors. This cohort had only TCR beta chains sequenced, and the lack of alpha or paired-chain data limited which features could be detected. In both the original and validation cohorts, the classifier was reported to diagnose cytomegalovirus status with high specificity and sensitivity. In vitro tests confirmed that a few of the cytomegalovirus-associated TCR beta chains recognize cytomegalovirus antigens. In an earlier analysis of about 600 of the donors, most TCR beta V segments appeared in productive rearrangements about 87% or about 30% of the time, broadly matching IMGT annotations. HLA typing was unavailable for some donors at each locus, so association tests used only the typed subset. The authors suggested that the approach could potentially be extended to other disease states and immunological phenotypes. Specific HLA alleles were associated with more than 15,000 TCR beta sequences at a false discovery rate of 0.05 in a later analysis. According to a later analysis, TCR association rates differed among HLA loci, with DRB1 alleles showing the most associated TCRs and HLA-C alleles showing the fewest. The 87-base-pair reads could not distinguish some IMGT-functional V segments, including TRBV6-2 and TRBV6-3, so those segments were excluded. In a later analysis, HLA-associated TCR beta chains were found to be more clonally expanded and to have lower generation probabilities than equally common non-associated chains. A further reported finding was that TCR beta sequences accurately predicted the HLA-A and HLA-B alleles for most subjects in the first cohort. Most CMV-associated TCR beta chains appeared to be HLA-restricted in a later analysis, and the HLA associations seemed to be driven largely by CMV exposure. The only immune exposure information available for the cohort was CMV serostatus. An association between a missense DCLRE1C variant and V-gene and J-gene trimming of TCR beta chains was found in a later genetic analysis and replicated in an independent cohort. Compared with the 666-donor mean, donors in an Asian-associated ancestry cluster had fewer N-insertions in productive TCRs, according to a later genetic analysis. The study listed 170 or so TCR beta chains as associated with cytomegalovirus.

The V and J segments used are TRBV7-9 and TRBJ1-3; 8 central bases correspond to TRBD1. Input material: PBMCs. This TCR derives from a woman aged 25 to 45 in good health and CMV-seronegative. The DNA sequence is as follows: TGTGCCAGCAGCTTAGGGGGGGGGACAGGAGGAAACACCATATATTTT. Protein translation: CASSLGGGTGGNTIYF.